This TCR beta chain was sequenced for a study of blood T cell repertoires in COVID-19. TCRdb keeps only in-frame clones here, not all; method: immunoSEQ multiplex PCR. This sample has some 320,000 clones; 75% to 90% occur once, and the top ten carry around 2%. Germline CDR1 and CDR2: SGHAT and FQNNGV. The CDR3 has 14 residues. The V gene end was trimmed by 5 bases and the J gene end by 10 bases; junction bases not matched to a gene: 10. The chain joins TRBV11-2 to TRBJ1-4; 7 bases align to TRBD1. The source material was PBMCs or T cells enriched from blood (not recorded which). This sequence originates from a woman between 25 and 40 years old who had been exposed to COVID-19. CDR3 in DNA: TGTGCCAGCAGCGATTCCGGGACAGTGAGAAAACTGTTTTTT. Amino acids: CASSDSGTVRKLFF. Together with reference TRBV11-2 and TRBJ1-4, the CDR3 gives the full variable domain: EAGVAQSPRYKIIEKRQSVAFWCNPISGHATLYWYQQILGQGPKLLIQFQNNGVVDDSQLPKDRFSAERLKGVDSTLKIQPAKLEDSAVYLCASSDSGTVRKLFFGSGTQLSVL.